The clone carrying this TCR beta chain was picked up one time. The antigen is unknown. The CDR3 spans 15 residues. The germline V gene has CDR1 SGHNT and CDR2 YYREEE (reference sequence). J gave up 0 bases and V 2 bases, and 5 bases lay outside the gene matches. TCRdb's copy holds only in-frame clones and misses some; the assay was immunoSEQ multiplex PCR. This table has 250,000 to 350,000 clones, 70% to 90% appearing once. The data belong to a study of cytomegalovirus exposure and HLA in healthy donors. Study-level findings and limits: The finding came from a later analysis; first-cohort TCR clusters tended to co-occur in the roughly 120 validation repertoires.

The source material was PBMCs. This clonotype was sampled from a woman under 30 in good health and CMV-seronegative. The chain is built from TRBV5-4 and TRBJ2-7; 7 bases match TRBD2. DNA of the CDR3: TGTGCCAGCAGCTTTACTAGCGTGAGCTCCTACGAGCAGTACTTC. Translated: CASSFTSVSSYEQYF. Looking up the rest from reference TRBV5-4 and TRBJ2-7 gives the full variable domain: ETGVTQSPTHLIKTRGQQVTLRCSSQSGHNTVSWYQQALGQGPQFIFQYYREEENGRGNFPPRFSGLQFPNYSSELNVNALELDDSALYLCASSFTSVSSYEQYFGPGTRLTVT.